The rows below give T cell receptor beta chains drawn from one sample of a study of T cell changes during pregnancy in multiple sclerosis. Using immunoSEQ multiplex PCR, the repertoire was profiled, and TCRdb retains in-frame clones only, with some absent. The table has tens of thousands of clones, around 90% seen once. The sample consisted of CD4+ T cells from peripheral blood mononuclear cells, taken in the second trimester of pregnancy. All receptors derive from a female donor with multiple sclerosis, enrolled in a pregnancy study. The CDR3 runs from the conserved cysteine through the conserved F or W. A D gene is named only where the DNA matches it firmly. Size tells how often a clone was seen (once, few, many) or the class of an expanded clone, and some rows leave it out.

J,size,V,D,CDR3,DNA
TRBJ2-7,once,TRBV7-8,NA,CASSFSDRLYEQYF,TGTGCCAGCAGCTTTAGTGACAGGCTCTACGAGCAGTACTTC
TRBJ2-6,NA,TRBV21-1,NA,CASSKSEDYRAGANVLTF,TGTGCCAGCAGCAAATCAGAGGATTACAGGGCTGGGGCCAACGTCCTGACTTTC
TRBJ1-4,NA,TRBV7-7,TRBD1,CASSLEVPGTVKNEKLFF,TGTGCCAGCAGCTTGGAGGTGCCTGGGACAGTAAAAAATGAAAAACTGTTTTTT
TRBJ1-1,NA,TRBV30,NA,CAWSRQANTEAFF,TGTGCCTGGAGTCGCCAAGCGAACACTGAAGCTTTCTTT
TRBJ1-4,NA,TRBV21-1,NA,CASSPWDREEGTNEKLFF,TGTGCCAGCAGCCCATGGGACAGGGAGGAGGGAACTAATGAAAAACTGTTTTTT
TRBJ1-6,NA,TRBV5-1,TRBD1,CASTSSTRDRGSPLHF,TGCGCCAGCACCTCATCCACCCGGGACAGGGGTTCACCCCTCCACTTT
TRBJ2-7,NA,TRBV10-3,TRBD1,CATRETGTYEQYF,TGTGCCACTAGAGAGACAGGGACCTACGAGCAGTACTTC
TRBJ1-1,NA,TRBV5-4,TRBD1,CASSLVWTGDLDTEAFF,TGTGCCAGCAGCTTGGTATGGACAGGTGATCTCGACACTGAAGCTTTCTTT
TRBJ1-1,once,TRBV18,TRBD1,CASSPTGMNTEAFF,TGTGCCAGCTCCCCGACAGGGATGAACACTGAAGCTTTCTTT
TRBJ2-7,NA,TRBV6-5,NA,CASSYRGSYEQYF,TGTGCCAGCAGTTATAGGGGTAGCTACGAGCAGTACTTC
TRBJ2-1,NA,TRBV30,TRBD2,CAWSPIPLADYNEQFF,TGTGCCTGGAGCCCCATCCCACTAGCGGATTACAATGAGCAGTTCTTC
TRBJ1-6,once,TRBV7-2,TRBD1,CASSFGTGINNSPLHF,TGTGCCAGCAGCTTCGGGACAGGAATAAACAATTCACCCCTCCACTTT
TRBJ1-2,NA,TRBV6-1,TRBD1,CASSERDRGDYGYTF,TGTGCCAGCAGCGAAAGGGACAGGGGCGACTATGGCTACACCTTC
TRBJ1-1,NA,TRBV6-5,NA,CASSYSGHPDTEAFF,TGTGCCAGCAGTTACTCCGGACACCCTGACACTGAAGCTTTCTTT
TRBJ2-5,NA,TRBV29-1,NA,CSVGRDQETQYF,TGCAGCGTTGGCAGGGACCAAGAGACCCAGTACTTC
TRBJ2-3,NA,TRBV30,NA,CAWSVYLERTNTQYF,TGTGCCTGGAGTGTATACCTAGAAAGGACTAATACGCAGTATTTT
TRBJ2-1,NA,TRBV7-8,TRBD2,CASSPSKAGSLYNEQFF,TGTGCCAGCAGCCCCAGTAAAGCGGGAAGTCTCTACAATGAGCAGTTCTTC
TRBJ2-7,NA,TRBV11-2,NA,CASSRTSSSYEQYF,TGTGCCAGCAGCCGCACTAGTAGTTCCTACGAGCAGTACTTC
TRBJ1-3,NA,TRBV5-6,NA,CASSLDRTNTIYF,TGTGCCAGCAGCTTGGACAGGACCAACACCATATATTTT
TRBJ1-5,NA,TRBV7-2,NA,CASSLGGWLSAYSNQPQHF,TGTGCCAGCAGCTTAGGAGGGTGGTTATCGGCCTATAGCAATCAGCCCCAGCATTTT
TRBJ2-4,NA,TRBV18,TRBD1,CASSTGGSVDIQYF,TGTGCCAGCTCGACAGGGGGCAGTGTGGACATTCAGTACTTC
TRBJ1-6,few,TRBV7-9,NA,CASSTTVPPLHF,TGTGCCAGCAGCACGACAGTTCCGCCCCTCCACTTT
TRBJ1-4,once,TRBV6-1,NA,CASSDQRGLNEKLFF,TGTGCCAGCAGTGATCAGCGGGGGCTTAATGAAAAACTGTTTTTT
TRBJ2-3,NA,TRBV5-4,TRBD2,CASSPPGLAGGIDTQYF,TGTGCCAGCAGCCCGCCCGGACTAGCGGGAGGAATAGATACGCAGTATTTT
TRBJ2-7,NA,TRBV2,TRBD2,CASSEEVGRAKYF,TGTGCCAGCAGTGAAGAAGTGGGGAGGGCCAAGTACTTC
TRBJ2-7,NA,TRBV6-1,TRBD2,CASSSPGLAGDPQYF,TGTGCCAGCAGTTCACCGGGACTAGCGGGAGATCCCCAGTACTTC
TRBJ2-7,NA,TRBV14,TRBD2,CASSQVPLSGGPYEQYF,TGTGCCAGCAGCCAAGTTCCCCTCAGCGGGGGACCCTACGAGCAGTACTTC
TRBJ2-7,once,TRBV28,NA,CASSSHRDPSYEQYF,TGTGCCAGCAGTAGTCACAGGGACCCCTCCTACGAGCAGTACTTC
TRBJ2-2,NA,TRBV11-2,TRBD2,CASRNYWTSGSTGELFF,TGTGCCAGCAGGAATTATTGGACTAGCGGGAGCACCGGGGAGCTGTTTTTT
TRBJ2-5,NA,TRBV5-4,NA,CASSPGTSQETQYF,TGTGCCAGCAGCCCGGGGACTTCCCAAGAGACCCAGTACTTC
TRBJ2-1,NA,TRBV11-3,NA,CASSLGGLAHYNEQFF,TGTGCCAGCAGCTTGGGGGGGCTAGCGCACTACAATGAGCAGTTCTTC
TRBJ1-1,NA,TRBV10-3,NA,CAISAAGLSEAFF,TGTGCCATCAGTGCGGCGGGGCTGAGTGAAGCTTTCTTT
TRBJ2-1,NA,TRBV18,TRBD2,CASSPLAGSYNEQFF,TGTGCCAGCTCACCACTAGCGGGGAGCTACAATGAGCAGTTCTTC
TRBJ1-4,NA,TRBV30,TRBD1,CAWSADRDGEKLFF,TGTGCCTGGAGTGCGGACAGGGATGGCGAAAAACTGTTTTTT
TRBJ2-3,NA,TRBV9,TRBD2,CASSDKPGLATDTQYF,TGTGCCAGCAGCGACAAACCGGGACTAGCAACAGATACGCAGTATTTT
TRBJ1-1,NA,TRBV5-4,NA,CASSSTRQRTEAFF,TGTGCCAGCAGCTCGACAAGGCAGAGAACTGAAGCTTTCTTT
TRBJ1-3,NA,TRBV19,NA,CASSQYSGNTIYF,TGTGCCAGTAGCCAGTACTCTGGAAACACCATATATTTT
TRBJ1-5,once,TRBV6-6,NA,CASKLSSNQPQHF,TGTGCCTCCAAGTTGAGTAGCAATCAGCCCCAGCATTTT
TRBJ2-1,once,TRBV5-5,NA,CASSLESDSKQFF,TGTGCCAGCAGCTTGGAATCGGACAGTAAGCAGTTCTTC
TRBJ1-1,once,TRBV10-3,TRBD1,CAIIKDRGGTEAFF,TGTGCCATCATCAAGGACAGGGGGGGCACTGAAGCTTTCTTT
TRBJ2-3,few,TRBV2,TRBD2,CASSRSTLAGTVDTQYF,TGTGCCAGCAGTCGAAGTACTCTAGCGGGGACGGTGGATACGCAGTATTTT
TRBJ2-7,NA,TRBV7-8,NA,CASSFGHRSYEQYF,TGTGCCAGCAGCTTTGGACACCGTTCCTACGAGCAGTACTTC
TRBJ1-2,NA,TRBV6-4,TRBD1,CASSNRQGAISGYTF,TGTGCCAGCAGCAACAGACAGGGGGCGATTTCTGGCTACACCTTC
TRBJ2-7,once,TRBV14,NA,CASSQAVVYEQYF,TGTGCCAGCAGCCAAGCTGTCGTCTACGAGCAGTACTTC
TRBJ1-3,NA,TRBV7-3,NA,CASSFPAQGGNTIYF,TGTGCCAGCAGCTTCCCCGCCCAGGGAGGAAACACCATATATTTT
TRBJ2-6,NA,TRBV9,TRBD1,CASSPVGTGTSGANVLTF,TGTGCCAGCAGCCCCGTTGGGACAGGGACATCTGGGGCCAACGTCCTGACTTTC
TRBJ2-7,NA,TRBV2,NA,CASSGPPTSYEQYF,TGTGCCAGCAGTGGCCCGCCGACAAGCTACGAGCAGTACTTC
TRBJ2-2,NA,TRBV19,NA,CASSIGLAPNTGELFF,TGTGCCAGTAGTATAGGCCTAGCCCCGAACACCGGGGAGCTGTTTTTT
TRBJ2-4,NA,TRBV15,TRBD1,CATSSGQGRGIQYF,TGTGCCACCAGCAGTGGACAGGGAAGGGGCATTCAGTACTTC
TRBJ2-1,NA,TRBV7-2,NA,CASSLAFGSYNEQFF,TGTGCCAGCAGCCTAGCATTCGGCTCCTACAATGAGCAGTTCTTC
TRBJ2-5,NA,TRBV5-1,TRBD2,CASSLVWEGETQYF,TGCGCCAGCAGCTTGGTGTGGGAGGGGGAGACCCAGTACTTC
TRBJ1-2,NA,TRBV12-5,NA,CASGLLVGRGYGYTF,TGTGCTAGTGGTTTGTTAGTTGGCAGAGGGTACGGCTACACCTTC
TRBJ2-6,NA,TRBV25-1,TRBD1,CATTPGGSGANVLTF,TGTGCCACCACCCCAGGGGGCAGTGGGGCCAACGTCCTGACTTTC
TRBJ2-3,NA,TRBV7-8,TRBD2,CASSQRTSGSTDTQYF,TGTGCCAGCAGCCAAAGGACTAGCGGGAGTACAGATACGCAGTATTTT
TRBJ1-1,once,TRBV5-6,NA,CASSLVDTPSGLRAFF,TGTGCCAGCAGCTTGGTAGACACACCAAGCGGACTTCGGGCTTTCTTT
TRBJ1-1,few,TRBV5-1,TRBD1,CASSQQQGVTEAFF,TGCGCCAGCAGCCAACAACAGGGGGTAACTGAAGCTTTCTTT
TRBJ2-7,NA,TRBV10-3,NA,CAISESEAGNEQYF,TGTGCCATCAGTGAGTCGGAGGCGGGAAACGAGCAGTACTTC
TRBJ2-5,NA,TRBV5-4,NA,CASSLRRDPQETQYF,TGTGCCAGCAGCTTGAGGCGGGACCCCCAAGAGACCCAGTACTTC